The 20 T cell receptor beta chains reported below all come from one sample, sequenced in a study of early T cells in non-severe SARS-CoV-2 infection. TCRdb fed the 5' RACE reads into MiXCR, producing one record per CDR3 protein. The profile shows 50,000 to 70,000 distinct CDR3 sequences, 7.7% of them singletons. What was sequenced was whole blood. These receptors were taken from an adult who was a healthcare worker with PCR-confirmed SARS-CoV-2 infection or an uninfected control (not recorded which).

This clonotype was observed many times. This rearrangement joins TRBV18 to TRBJ1-1, with a possible D match to TRBD1 (5 bases). Germline V gives CDR1 KGHSH, CDR2 LQKENI. The CDR3 covers 14 residues. V lost 3 bases, J lost 1 base, and 9 bases lay in between. The DNA of the CDR3 is TGTGCCAGCTCACCTTACGGGGCGAACACTGAAGCTTTCTTT. This encodes CASSPYGANTEAFF.

Only a few counts were recorded for this clonotype. This chain links TRBV7-2 with TRBJ2-1, with D perhaps TRBD1 (6 bases). The CDR3 contains 12 residues. The ends were cut back, 5 bases at V and 7 bases at J, with 9 bases in the middle. Germline V lookup: CDR1 SGHTA, CDR2 FQGNSA. CDR3: CASSPQGNEQFF. DNA for the CDR3: TGTGCCAGCAGCCCCCAGGGGAATGAGCAGTTCTTC.

A few counts support this clonotype. This chain connects TRBV30 to TRBJ1-1, with TRBD1 identical over 8 bases. Germline loops: CDR1 GTSNPN, CDR2 SVGIG (reference sequence). The J segment lost 0 bases and the V segment lost 5 bases, leaving 5 bases of the junction unmatched. The CDR3 is 14 amino acids. CDR3 amino acids: CAWGTGIMNTEAFF. The CDR3 nucleotides read TGTGCCTGGGGGACAGGTATTATGAACACTGAAGCTTTCTTT.

In its sample, this clonotype was seen a few times. The chain combines TRBV3-1 with TRBJ2-1; TRBD2 matches at 11 bases. This CDR3 has 13 amino acids. Germline lookup yields CDR1 LGHDT and CDR2 YNNKEL (reference sequence). V shed 1 base, J shed 10 bases, and the junction held 0 bases outside the gene matches. The CDR3 sequence: CASSQGLAGEQFF. The DNA for the CDR3 is TGTGCCAGCAGCCAAGGACTAGCGGGAGAGCAGTTCTTC.

The chain recombines TRBV20-1 with TRBJ2-3, with TRBD1 matching 7 bases. Trimming took 2 bases from V and 2 from J; bases not matched to a gene: 10. The CDR3 extends over 16 amino acids. The V gene's germline CDR1 is DFQATT and CDR2 SNEGSKA (reference sequence). For the CDR3, the DNA is TGCAGTGCTAGACCGCCACAGGGGACGAACACAGATACGCAGTATTTT. As protein: CSARPPQGTNTDTQYF.

V and J are TRBV27 and TRBJ2-1, with 9 bases matching TRBD1. The CDR3 spans 13 residues. CDR1 is MNHEY and CDR2 is SMNVEV in the germline V gene (reference sequence). V shed 8 bases, J shed 10 bases, and the junction held 9 bases outside the gene matches. The CDR3 loop reads CASRDRDVLEQFF. DNA for the CDR3: TGTGCCAGCCGGGACAGGGACGTTTTGGAGCAGTTCTTC.

This clonotype was seen repeatedly, ten times or more. The CDR3 nucleotides read TGTGCCAGCAGCCTCCTGACAGCGTACAATGAGCAGTTCTTC. It translates to CASSLLTAYNEQFF. V is TRBV2 and J is TRBJ2-1, with D possibly matching TRBD1 (5 bases). Trimming pared 6 bases from V and 4 bases from J, leaving 13 bases between. In germline, CDR1 is SNHLY, CDR2 FYNNEI. The CDR3 loop spans 14 amino acids.

The chain uses TRBV11-2 and TRBJ2-2; D is uncertain. V was clipped by 3 bases and J by 6 bases, with 14 bases between them. CDR1 and CDR2 from the germline V gene are SGHAT and FQNNGV. This CDR3 is built from 15 residues. Here the CDR3 reads CASSLGLVGSGELFF. CDR3 bases: TGTGCCAGCAGCTTGGGTCTAGTGGGGTCCGGGGAGCTGTTTTTT. The full variable domain, its missing parts supplied by reference TRBV11-2 and TRBJ2-2, is EAGVAQSPRYKIIEKRQSVAFWCNPISGHATLYWYQQILGQGPKLLIQFQNNGVVDDSQLPKDRFSAERLKGVDSTLKIQPAKLEDSAVYLCASSLGLVGSGELFFGEGSRLTVL.

There are a few counts of this clonotype. V is TRBV7-7 and J is TRBJ2-5, with D possibly TRBD2 on 6 matching bases. This CDR3 has 15 residues. Trimming stripped 2 bases from V and 5 bases from J, with 15 bases between. Looked up from germline, CDR1 is SSHAT and CDR2 is FNYEAQ (reference sequence). The CDR3 reads CASSLKGPAGETQYF. The DNA for the CDR3 is TGTGCCAGCAGCTTAAAGGGCCCGGCGGGGGAGACCCAGTACTTC. Based on the CDR3 plus reference TRBV7-7 and TRBJ2-5, the full variable domain is GAGVSQSPRYKVTKRGQDVTLRCDPISSHATLYWYQQALGQGPEFLTYFNYEAQPDKSGLPSDRFSAERPEGSISTLTIQRTEQRDSAMYRCASSLKGPAGETQYFGPGTRLLVL.

This clonotype came up many times. The V gene is TRBV12-3 or TRBV12-4, the J gene TRBJ2-2; 11 nucleotides match TRBD1. With V trimmed by 5 bases and J by 4 bases, 3 bases remained unmatched. The CDR3 runs to 15 residues. The CDR3 bases are TGTGCCAGCAGTCCCGGGACAGGGGGCACCGGGGAGCTGTTTTTT. Translating it yields CASSPGTGGTGELFF.

The CDR3 region has the DNA TGTGCCAGCAGGACGGGACAGGGCGCGTGGGGCTACACCTTC. It encodes CASRTGQGAWGYTF. The chain employs TRBV6-5 and TRBJ1-2; 9 bases fit TRBD1. The V gene end was trimmed by 6 bases and the J gene end by 8 bases; junction bases not matched to a gene: 10. The CDR3 runs 14 residues. The germline CDR1 and CDR2 sequences are MNHEY and SVGAGI.

The J gene is TRBJ2-3, the V gene TRBV30; 9 bases align to TRBD2. The CDR3 covers 14 residues. Germline V CDR1 and CDR2: GTSNPN, SVGIG (reference sequence). V was pared by 2 bases and J by 4 bases, with 4 bases of the junction left unmatched. CDR3 protein: CAWSLRTSADTQYF. The DNA for the CDR3 is TGTGCCTGGAGTTTGCGGACTAGCGCAGATACGCAGTATTTT. Looking up the rest from reference TRBV30 and TRBJ2-3 gives the full variable domain: SQTIHQWPATLVQPVGSPLSLECTVEGTSNPNLYWYRQAAGRGLQLLFYSVGIGQISSEVPQNLSASRPQDRQFILSSKKLLLSDSGFYLCAWSLRTSADTQYFGPGTRLTVL.

The chain links TRBV5-1 to TRBJ1-6; D is ambiguous. Per germline, CDR1 SGHRS and CDR2 YFSETQ. This CDR3 has 13 amino acids. V lost 1 base and J lost 8, with 7 bases in between. The DNA for the CDR3 is TGCGCCAGCAGCTTGAAAAGCGATTCACCCCTCCACTTT. Protein sequence: CASSLKSDSPLHF.

This clonotype was seen only a few times. The chain uses TRBV3-1 and TRBJ2-4; D gene unclear. V lost 1 base and J lost 6, with 1 base in between. Germline-derived CDR1 and CDR2 are LGHDT and YNNKEL (reference sequence). The CDR3 covers 11 residues. This CDR3 is CASSQANIQYF. In DNA form, the CDR3 reads TGTGCCAGCAGCCAAGCAAACATTCAGTACTTC.

The V gene is TRBV2, the J gene TRBJ2-7, with TRBD2 matching 9 bases. This CDR3 region has 15 residues. Germline-derived CDR1 and CDR2 are SNHLY and FYNNEI. The V gene end was trimmed by 5 bases and the J gene end by 2 bases; junction bases not matched to a gene: 7. In DNA form, the CDR3 reads TGTGCCAGCAGTCTCCTGGTAGCGGGAGCCTACGAGCAGTACTTC. Translating it yields CASSLLVAGAYEQYF.

In this sample, this clonotype turned up once. This rearrangement joins TRBV30 to TRBJ2-3; D call uncertain. Germline loops: CDR1 GTSNPN, CDR2 SVGIG (reference sequence). The CDR3 runs 14 residues. Trimming took 4 bases from V and 2 from J, leaving 13 bases between them. CDR3 protein: CAWTPLPATDTQYF. CDR3 DNA sequence: TGTGCCTGGACCCCTCTACCGGCCACAGATACGCAGTATTTT.

This clonotype was seen ten or more times. The chain joins TRBV7-9 to TRBJ2-3, with 9 positions matching TRBD1. V was clipped by 4 bases and J by 2 bases; unmatched bases: 10. The CDR3 runs to 17 residues. Per germline, CDR1 SEHNR and CDR2 FQNEAQ (reference sequence). The CDR3 loop reads CASSSSGTGLLTDTQYF. The CDR3 region has the DNA TGTGCCAGCAGCTCTTCCGGGACAGGGTTACTCACAGATACGCAGTATTTT.

In this sample, this clonotype turned up many times. The chain recombines TRBV7-3 with TRBJ2-3; D is possibly TRBD2 (6 bases). The CDR3 length is 15 residues. The germline V gene has CDR1 SGHTA and CDR2 FQGTGA. Trimming pared 3 bases from V and 1 base from J, leaving 11 bases between. CDR3 sequence (DNA): TGTGCCAGCAGCTTTAGCGGTCTCCGCACAGATACGCAGTATTTT. It yields the protein CASSFSGLRTDTQYF.

The V call is TRBV7-2, the J call TRBJ2-2; maybe TRBD2 (5 bases). V lost 4 bases to trimming and J lost 1 base, with 13 bases between them. In germline, CDR1 is SGHTA, CDR2 FQGNSA. The CDR3 runs 16 residues. CDR3 sequence: CASSSVPGWNTGELFF. The CDR3 DNA follows: TGTGCCAGCAGCTCCGTCCCGGGGTGGAACACCGGGGAGCTGTTTTTT.

This clonotype has a handful of counts. This chain connects TRBV5-1 to TRBJ2-5; D gene uncertain. V lost 5 bases and J lost 1, with 9 bases in between. The CDR3 extends over 13 amino acids. Germline CDR1 is SGHRS and CDR2 is YFSETQ. CDR3 nucleotide sequence: TGCGCCAGCAGAGAACCATTCCAAGAGACCCAGTACTTC. Its translation: CASREPFQETQYF.